This TCR beta chain came from a study of T cell changes during pregnancy in multiple sclerosis. Trimming shortened V by 6 bases and J by 4 bases, and 15 bases separated the two germline ends. Per the germline V gene, CDR1 is MRHNA and CDR2 is SNTAGT. The CDR3 has 14 amino acids. Profiled with immunoSEQ multiplex PCR; TCRdb holds only in-frame clones, not every one. The top ten clones hold around 3.4% of a sample with tens of thousands of clones, around 90% of them seen once. The clonotype was recovered from a female donor in good health, serving as a control in a pregnancy study. Some clones in this sample may be carry-over from other donors' samples. This chain links TRBV6-4 with TRBJ1-1; D perhaps matches TRBD1 (6 bases). The input for sequencing was PBMCs, taken in the first trimester of pregnancy. The CDR3, as DNA: TGTGCCAGCAGCGCCCGGGTAGGGGGCACTGAAGCTTTCTTT. As protein: CASSARVGGTEAFF.